Listed below are T cell receptor beta chains from one sample, sequenced in a study of control samples from healthy donors and cancer patients. Libraries were prepared by immunoSEQ multiplex PCR; TCRdb keeps only in-frame clonotypes and omits some of them. The data show 55,000 to 70,000 clones, around 89% seen once. The sequenced sample consisted of PBMCs. The receptors stem from a man aged 60-69 years with colorectal cancer. Both conserved end residues are part of each CDR3. A D gene is named only where the DNA matches it firmly. The size field is filled for only some rows; it gives once, few, many or a size class.

J gene,D gene,CDR3 length,V gene,clone size,CDR3 DNA,CDR3 protein
TRBJ2-2,.,14,TRBV5-1,.,TGCGCCAGCAGCTTACAGGTGGACACCGGGGAGCTGTTTTTT,CASSLQVDTGELFF
TRBJ2-5,.,16,TRBV11-2,.,TGTGCCAGCAGCTTAGGAGGGGGGACAGCCCAAGAGACCCAGTACTTC,CASSLGGGTAQETQYF
TRBJ1-1,TRBD1,14,TRBV27,.,TGTGCCAGCAGTTTCCATGACAGGGGTTCTGAAGCTTTCTTT,CASSFHDRGSEAFF
TRBJ1-1,TRBD1,14,TRBV10-3,.,TGTGCCATCAGCCCCAGGGGGGGCAACACTGAAGCTTTCTTT,CAISPRGGNTEAFF
TRBJ2-7,.,13,TRBV5-1,.,TGCGCCAGCAGCTTGTCGGAGACCTACGAGCAGTACTTC,CASSLSETYEQYF
TRBJ1-5,TRBD1,15,TRBV19,.,TGTGCCAGTACCCGCAGGGGGGTCGGCAATCAGCCCCAGCATTTT,CASTRRGVGNQPQHF
TRBJ1-6,TRBD1,16,TRBV6-1,.,TGTGCCAGCAGTGAAGCTTGGACAGGGCAAAATTCACCCCTCCACTTT,CASSEAWTGQNSPLHF
TRBJ2-1,.,12,TRBV7-3,.,TGTGCCAGCAGCTTAATGGAAAATGAGCAGTTCTTC,CASSLMENEQFF
TRBJ2-1,.,13,TRBV6-6,.,TGTGCCAGCAGTTACTCGACCAGGGATGAGCAGTTCTTC,CASSYSTRDEQFF
TRBJ2-3,.,13,TRBV5-1,.,TGCGCCAGCAGCCTAAGTCCCGGGACTGCGAGGGGTTTT,CASSLSPGTARGF
TRBJ1-2,.,14,TRBV4-2,few,TGTGCCAGCAGCCAAGATGCGGGAGCTTATGGCTACACCTTC,CASSQDAGAYGYTF
TRBJ2-3,TRBD2,18,TRBV3-1/TRBV3-2,.,TGTGCCAGCAGCCAAGACTTCGGTCGCGGGGGGGCCTCAGATACGCAGTATTTT,CASSQDFGRGGASDTQYF
TRBJ1-1,.,14,TRBV19,.,TGTGCCAGTAGCATGGGATCGGTGAACACTGAAGCTTTCTTT,CASSMGSVNTEAFF
TRBJ1-1,.,15,TRBV6-7,.,TGTGCCAGCAGCTCGGTACCCCCTTGGAACACTGAAGCTTTCTTT,CASSSVPPWNTEAFF
TRBJ2-2,TRBD2,16,TRBV30,.,TGTGCCTGGACCGCGGGAGGAGAGGTGAACACCGGGGAGCTGTTTTTT,CAWTAGGEVNTGELFF
TRBJ1-4,.,16,TRBV25-1,.,TGTGCCAGCAGTGAATCACGGGGCAGGTCAAATGAAAAACTGTTTTTT,CASSESRGRSNEKLFF
TRBJ2-2,.,14,TRBV7-7,.,TGTGCCAGCAGCTTAGACAGGGAACAGGGGGAGCTGTTTTTT,CASSLDREQGELFF
TRBJ1-4,.,17,TRBV5-5,.,TGTGCCAGCAGCTTGACGTGGCCCACCCCAACTAATGAAAAACTGTTTTTT,CASSLTWPTPTNEKLFF
TRBJ2-6,.,17,TRBV5-1,once,TGCGCCAGCAGCGTAGGGGTTACCCACTCTGGGGCCAACGTCCTGACTTTC,CASSVGVTHSGANVLTF
TRBJ1-1,.,13,TRBV7-9,.,TGTGCCAGCAGCGTAACGGAGAACACTGAAGCTTTCTTT,CASSVTENTEAFF
TRBJ1-3,TRBD1,13,TRBV28,.,TGTGCCCAAGGGGACAGGGGGTTTCACGGCATATATTTT,CAQGDRGFHGIYF
TRBJ1-1,.,13,TRBV18,.,TGTGCCAGCTCACCTGGCGGACATCTGGAAGCTTTCTTT,CASSPGGHLEAFF
TRBJ2-3,.,12,TRBV7-2,.,TGTGCCAGCAGCCGGAACGGGGATACGCAGTATTTT,CASSRNGDTQYF
TRBJ2-6,.,14,TRBV5-4,.,TGTGCCAGCAGTAAGAGCTCTGGGGCCAACGTCCTGACTTTC,CASSKSSGANVLTF
TRBJ2-2,.,16,TRBV10-3,.,TGTGCCATCAGTGGGAGGACGGTGGGGCGGACCGGGGAGCTGTTTTTT,CAISGRTVGRTGELFF
TRBJ2-7,.,14,TRBV5-1,.,TGCGCCAGCAGCTTGGAGGGGGGCCCCTACGAGCAGTACTTC,CASSLEGGPYEQYF
TRBJ2-1,.,14,TRBV2,.,TGTGCCAGCAGCCCTACATCGACTAGTTTCGAGCAGTTCTTC,CASSPTSTSFEQFF
TRBJ2-3,TRBD2,19,TRBV4-2,once,TGTGCCAGCAGCCATGGGACTATTGGGCCTGAATCTGTGCCAGATACGCAGTATTTT,CASSHGTIGPESVPDTQYF
TRBJ2-2,.,14,TRBV7-2,.,TGTGCCAGCAGCTCCGGGAGCCGAACCGGGGAGCTGTTTTTT,CASSSGSRTGELFF
TRBJ1-1,TRBD1,15,TRBV7-2,.,TGTGCCAGCAGCATGGGACAGGGAGGAGTTACTGAAGCTTTCTTT,CASSMGQGGVTEAFF
TRBJ2-7,.,12,TRBV30,once,TGTGCCTGGGCGACAGCGGTGGGCGAGCAGTACTTC,CAWATAVGEQYF
TRBJ2-7,TRBD1,14,TRBV4-2,.,TGTGCCAGCAGCTCCGGACAGGCGACCTACGAGCAGTACTTC,CASSSGQATYEQYF
TRBJ2-7,.,15,TRBV4-3,.,TGCGCCAGCAGCCAGCAACAGGAGAAGATTTACGAGCAGTACTTC,CASSQQQEKIYEQYF
TRBJ2-3,TRBD2,17,TRBV7-8,.,TGTGCCAGCAGCTTAGGGGGGGGCGGGGGGAGCACAGATACGCAGTATTTT,CASSLGGGGGSTDTQYF
TRBJ2-5,.,15,TRBV5-8,.,TGTGCCAGCAGCTTGGCCGCGGGACAGCGAGAGACCCAGTACTTC,CASSLAAGQRETQYF
TRBJ1-2,.,13,TRBV9,.,TGTGCCAGCAGCGTAGGAAAAGACTATGGCTACACCTTC,CASSVGKDYGYTF
TRBJ2-1,.,15,TRBV4-1,.,TGCGCCAGCAGCCAAGGAAGGGGGAGCATAGGTGAGCAGTTCTTC,CASSQGRGSIGEQFF
TRBJ1-5,TRBD1,14,TRBV18,.,TGTGCCAGCTCCCGACAGGGTAGCAATCAGCCCCAGCATTTT,CASSRQGSNQPQHF
TRBJ2-2,.,17,TRBV9,.,TGTGCCAGCAGCGTTGGACCGGGGGGCCGGTACACCGGGGAGCTGTTTTTT,CASSVGPGGRYTGELFF
TRBJ2-5,TRBD2,16,TRBV7-9,.,TGTGCCAGCGCGAGGCTAGCGGGGACGTACCAAGAGACCCAGTACTTC,CASARLAGTYQETQYF
TRBJ2-7,.,13,TRBV5-5,.,TGTGCCAGCAGCTTGGACGGGCCCTACGAGCAGTACTTC,CASSLDGPYEQYF
TRBJ2-6,.,17,TRBV19,once,TGTGCCAGTAGTATACAGGGCATATACTCTGGGGCCAACGTCCTGACTTTC,CASSIQGIYSGANVLTF
TRBJ1-6,.,16,TRBV19,.,TGTGCCAGTAGTATAGATCCGACAGGCTTGAATTCACCCCTCCACTTT,CASSIDPTGLNSPLHF
TRBJ1-5,TRBD1,15,TRBV11-2,.,TGTGCCAGCAGCTTAGCGGGACAGGGGGGGCAGCCCCAGCATTTT,CASSLAGQGGQPQHF
TRBJ1-1,.,14,TRBV6-5,once,TGTGCCAGCAGCCCAATGTCCGGTTACACTGAAGCTTTCTTT,CASSPMSGYTEAFF
TRBJ2-3,.,12,TRBV28,.,TGTGCCAGCAGTTTACGAGCAGATACGCAGTATTTT,CASSLRADTQYF
TRBJ1-1,TRBD1,15,TRBV6-5,.,TGTGCCAGCAGTAGGGACAGGGGTGTTGTCGCTGAAGCTTTCTTT,CASSRDRGVVAEAFF
TRBJ2-2,TRBD2,18,TRBV18,once,TGTGCCAGCTCACCACGTTTTAGCGGGGGCCCATTCACCGGGGAGCTGTTTTTT,CASSPRFSGGPFTGELFF
TRBJ1-2,.,15,TRBV20-1,once,TGCAGTGCTAGTTGGCCGGGCCACCTTTTTTCTGGCTACACCTTC,CSASWPGHLFSGYTF